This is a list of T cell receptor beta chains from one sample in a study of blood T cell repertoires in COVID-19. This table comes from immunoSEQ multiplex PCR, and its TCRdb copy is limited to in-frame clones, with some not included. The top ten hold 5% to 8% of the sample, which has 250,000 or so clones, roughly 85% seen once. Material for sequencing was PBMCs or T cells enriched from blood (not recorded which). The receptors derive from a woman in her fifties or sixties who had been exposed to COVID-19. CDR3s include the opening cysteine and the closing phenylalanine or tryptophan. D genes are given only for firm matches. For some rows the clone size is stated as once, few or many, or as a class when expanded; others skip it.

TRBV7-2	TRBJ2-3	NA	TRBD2	TGTGCCAGCAACAGAGCGGGGGGGGTCGCAGATACGCAGTATTTT	CASNRAGGVADTQYF
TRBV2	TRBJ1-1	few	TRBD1	TGTGCCAGCAGCGGGCCGGGACAGGCAGGCACTGAAGCTTTCTTT	CASSGPGQAGTEAFF
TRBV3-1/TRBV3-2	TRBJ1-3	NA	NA	TGTGCCAGCAGCCACAAACACTCTGGAAACACCATATATTTT	CASSHKHSGNTIYF
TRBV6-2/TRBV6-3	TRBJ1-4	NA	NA	TGTGCCAGCAGTTCGGCGGGATACGAAAAACTGTTTTTT	CASSSAGYEKLFF
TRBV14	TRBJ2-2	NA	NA	TGTGCCAGCAGCGTACAGGGTTGGACCGGGGAGCTGTTTTTT	CASSVQGWTGELFF
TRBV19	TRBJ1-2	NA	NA	TGTGCCAGTAGCCCCACAGGGATCTGGGGCTACACCTTC	CASSPTGIWGYTF
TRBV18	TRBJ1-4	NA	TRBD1	TGTGCCAGCTCCCCGAGGACAGGCTATAATGAAAAACTGTTTTTT	CASSPRTGYNEKLFF
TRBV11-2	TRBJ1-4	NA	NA	TGTGCCAGCAGCTTGGAAGGGAGAGGTGAACTGTTTTTT	CASSLEGRGELFF
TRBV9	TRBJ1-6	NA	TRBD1	TGTGCCAGCAGCGTAGGTCCCTTTTCTGCGGGACAGGAGAATTCACCCCTCCACTTT	CASSVGPFSAGQENSPLHF
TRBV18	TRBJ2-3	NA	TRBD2	TGTGCCAGCTCACCACCGGGACTAGCTATGGATACGCAGTATTTT	CASSPPGLAMDTQYF
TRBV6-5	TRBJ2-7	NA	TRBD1	TGTGCCAGCAGTTACCGGGGGACAGGGGGCACCTACGAGCAGTACTTC	CASSYRGTGGTYEQYF
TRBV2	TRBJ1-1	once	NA	TGTGCCAGCTCCTGGGAGGGGCCCTATGAAGCTTTCTTT	CASSWEGPYEAFF
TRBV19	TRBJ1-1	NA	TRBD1	TGTGCCAGTAAGGGGGACAGGGTAACGGGGACTGAAGCTTTCTTT	CASKGDRVTGTEAFF
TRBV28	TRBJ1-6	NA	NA	TGTGCCAGCAGTTTTCCGGGGTATGGCTCACCCCTCCACTTT	CASSFPGYGSPLHF
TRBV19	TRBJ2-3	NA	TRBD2	TGTGCCAGTAGTTTTATAGCGGGGGCTAGCACAGATACGCAGTATTTT	CASSFIAGASTDTQYF
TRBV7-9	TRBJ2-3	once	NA	TGTGCCAGCAGCCCCAACGGAGCCCCCACAGATACGCAGTATTTT	CASSPNGAPTDTQYF